The rows below give T cell receptor beta chains drawn from one sample of a study of human versus mouse CDR3 diversity and MHC coevolution. The repertoire was sequenced with immunoSEQ multiplex PCR; TCRdb's copy has only in-frame clones and lacks some. The sample consists of 75,000 to 90,000 clones, just over 90% of them appearing once. The specimen was naive CD4+ T cells from blood. The receptors were sampled from a person aged 25 to 69 in good health. Both conserved end residues are part of each CDR3. The D gene is left open where the match is weak. Size tells how often a clone was seen (once, few, many) or the class of an expanded clone, and some rows leave it out.

v_call: TRBV30
clone_size: NA
j_call: TRBJ2-5
d_call: TRBD1
cdr3_aa: CAWRGDRGSQETQYF
cdr3_nt: TGTGCCTGGAGGGGGGACAGGGGATCCCAAGAGACCCAGTACTTC

v_call: TRBV11-2
clone_size: NA
j_call: TRBJ1-5
d_call: NA
cdr3_aa: CASSLDLRVNQPQHF
cdr3_nt: TGTGCCAGCAGCTTAGATCTCAGGGTGAATCAGCCCCAGCATTTT

v_call: TRBV11-2
clone_size: NA
j_call: TRBJ2-1
d_call: NA
cdr3_aa: CASSPQLGTLYNEQFF
cdr3_nt: TGTGCCAGCAGCCCCCAGCTCGGGACATTGTACAATGAGCAGTTCTTC

v_call: TRBV30
clone_size: NA
j_call: TRBJ2-7
d_call: NA
cdr3_aa: CAWSPGQVYEQYF
cdr3_nt: TGTGCCTGGAGCCCCGGACAAGTTTACGAGCAGTACTTC

v_call: TRBV15
clone_size: NA
j_call: TRBJ2-7
d_call: NA
cdr3_aa: CATSRVGPSSYEQYF
cdr3_nt: TGTGCCACCAGCAGAGTGGGGCCGAGCTCCTACGAGCAGTACTTC

v_call: TRBV27
clone_size: NA
j_call: TRBJ1-2
d_call: TRBD1
cdr3_aa: CASSLYGQESRYTF
cdr3_nt: TGTGCCAGCAGTTTATACGGACAGGAATCGCGCTACACCTTC

v_call: TRBV13
clone_size: NA
j_call: TRBJ1-1
d_call: TRBD1
cdr3_aa: CASSRGTGREAFF
cdr3_nt: TGTGCCAGCAGCCGCGGGACAGGGAGAGAAGCTTTCTTT

v_call: TRBV6-1
clone_size: once
j_call: TRBJ1-2
d_call: TRBD1
cdr3_aa: CASSRDRDYGYTF
cdr3_nt: TGTGCCAGCAGCCGCGACAGGGACTATGGCTACACCTTC

v_call: TRBV7-2
clone_size: NA
j_call: TRBJ1-5
d_call: NA
cdr3_aa: CASSQMAAGDQPQHF
cdr3_nt: TGTGCCAGCAGCCAGATGGCGGCAGGGGATCAGCCCCAGCATTTT

v_call: TRBV1
clone_size: NA
j_call: TRBJ2-7
d_call: NA
cdr3_aa: CTSSQDCDRSYEQYF
cdr3_nt: TGCACCAGCAGCCAAGATTGCGACAGAAGTTACGAGCAGTACTTC

v_call: TRBV18
clone_size: NA
j_call: TRBJ1-5
d_call: TRBD1
cdr3_aa: CASSAGGDQPQHF
cdr3_nt: TGTGCCAGCTCCGCAGGGGGAGATCAGCCCCAGCATTTT

v_call: TRBV27
clone_size: NA
j_call: TRBJ1-1
d_call: NA
cdr3_aa: CASSYEGGNTEAFF
cdr3_nt: TGTGCCAGCAGTTACGAAGGGGGGAACACTGAAGCTTTCTTT

v_call: TRBV30
clone_size: NA
j_call: TRBJ1-5
d_call: TRBD1
cdr3_aa: CAWSETRTGVNQPQHF
cdr3_nt: TGTGCCTGGAGTGAGACACGAACAGGGGTCAATCAGCCCCAGCATTTT

v_call: TRBV29-1
clone_size: NA
j_call: TRBJ2-5
d_call: TRBD1
cdr3_aa: CSTFGQVRRETQYF
cdr3_nt: TGCAGCACCTTCGGACAGGTTCGAAGGGAGACCCAGTACTTC

v_call: TRBV6-6
clone_size: NA
j_call: TRBJ1-1
d_call: TRBD1
cdr3_aa: CASSFRQGEAFF
cdr3_nt: TGTGCCAGCAGTTTCCGACAGGGTGAAGCTTTCTTT

v_call: TRBV5-6
clone_size: NA
j_call: TRBJ1-1
d_call: TRBD1
cdr3_aa: CASSLAGQVNTEAFF
cdr3_nt: TGTGCCAGCAGCTTGGCCGGACAGGTGAACACTGAAGCTTTCTTT

v_call: TRBV7-7
clone_size: NA
j_call: TRBJ2-1
d_call: TRBD2
cdr3_aa: CTSSLRREGIGEQFF
cdr3_nt: TGTACCAGCAGCTTACGGCGGGAGGGAATCGGCGAGCAGTTCTTC

v_call: TRBV27
clone_size: NA
j_call: TRBJ2-3
d_call: TRBD2
cdr3_aa: CASSFFPGGGGANTQYF
cdr3_nt: TGTGCCAGCAGTTTTTTCCCGGGAGGCGGGGGGGCGAATACGCAGTATTTT

v_call: TRBV29-1
clone_size: NA
j_call: TRBJ2-3
d_call: NA
cdr3_aa: CSAGVDADTQYF
cdr3_nt: TGCAGCGCGGGGGTTGATGCAGATACGCAGTATTTT

v_call: TRBV7-9
clone_size: once
j_call: TRBJ1-2
d_call: NA
cdr3_aa: CASSPTGLDRHNYGYTF
cdr3_nt: TGTGCCAGCAGTCCGACAGGCCTCGACCGTCATAACTATGGCTACACCTTC

v_call: TRBV6-5
clone_size: NA
j_call: TRBJ1-2
d_call: NA
cdr3_aa: CASERTGLGGYTF
cdr3_nt: TGTGCCAGCGAGAGAACAGGGCTGGGTGGCTACACCTTC

v_call: TRBV28
clone_size: NA
j_call: TRBJ1-1
d_call: NA
cdr3_aa: CASSLGYSTEAFF
cdr3_nt: TGTGCCAGCAGTTTAGGTTATAGCACTGAAGCTTTCTTT

v_call: TRBV6-6
clone_size: once
j_call: TRBJ1-4
d_call: TRBD1
cdr3_aa: CASNHGQGLGEKLFF
cdr3_nt: TGTGCCAGCAACCACGGACAGGGGTTGGGTGAAAAACTGTTTTTT

v_call: TRBV6-6
clone_size: NA
j_call: TRBJ1-5
d_call: TRBD1
cdr3_aa: CASSYTGGGQPQHF
cdr3_nt: TGTGCCAGCAGTTACACAGGGGGAGGGCAGCCCCAGCATTTT

v_call: TRBV7-6
clone_size: NA
j_call: TRBJ2-2
d_call: TRBD1
cdr3_aa: CASSTILSGGTGELFF
cdr3_nt: TGTGCCAGCAGCACTATCCTCTCAGGGGGCACCGGGGAGCTGTTTTTT

v_call: TRBV5-4
clone_size: NA
j_call: TRBJ2-1
d_call: TRBD2
cdr3_aa: CASSPASGVSYNEQFF
cdr3_nt: TGTGCCAGCAGCCCCGCTAGCGGGGTGTCCTACAATGAGCAGTTCTTC

v_call: TRBV18
clone_size: NA
j_call: TRBJ1-2
d_call: TRBD1
cdr3_aa: CASSTGTATEYGYTF
cdr3_nt: TGTGCCAGCTCGACCGGGACAGCGACGGAGTATGGCTACACCTTC

v_call: TRBV4-3
clone_size: NA
j_call: TRBJ2-2
d_call: NA
cdr3_aa: CASSQVLPGGFTGELFF
cdr3_nt: TGCGCCAGCAGCCAAGTCTTACCGGGGGGCTTCACCGGGGAGCTGTTTTTT

v_call: TRBV27
clone_size: NA
j_call: TRBJ1-2
d_call: TRBD1
cdr3_aa: CASSPGQGGYGYTF
cdr3_nt: TGTGCCAGCAGTCCGGGACAGGGCGGCTATGGCTACACCTTC

v_call: TRBV4-3
clone_size: NA
j_call: TRBJ2-7
d_call: NA
cdr3_aa: CASSQDQAYSYEQYF
cdr3_nt: TGCGCCAGCAGCCAAGATCAAGCATATTCCTACGAGCAGTACTTC

v_call: TRBV14
clone_size: NA
j_call: TRBJ1-5
d_call: NA
cdr3_aa: CASSPEGAHRPQHF
cdr3_nt: TGTGCCAGCAGCCCCGAAGGGGCGCATAGGCCCCAGCATTTT

v_call: TRBV5-4
clone_size: NA
j_call: TRBJ2-6
d_call: TRBD1
cdr3_aa: CASSRQGESSGANALTF
cdr3_nt: TGTGCCAGCAGCCGACAGGGGGAAAGCTCTGGGGCCAACGCCCTGACTTTC

v_call: TRBV19
clone_size: once
j_call: TRBJ1-5
d_call: TRBD1
cdr3_aa: CATMGTVGQPQHF
cdr3_nt: TGTGCCACTATGGGGACAGTCGGTCAGCCCCAGCATTTT

v_call: TRBV7-2
clone_size: NA
j_call: TRBJ2-3
d_call: NA
cdr3_aa: CASSLGGSNVAQYF
cdr3_nt: TGTGCCAGCAGCTTAGGAGGGTCTAATGTCGCGCAGTATTTT

v_call: TRBV2
clone_size: NA
j_call: TRBJ2-7
d_call: NA
cdr3_aa: CAGSEFEGTGEQYF
cdr3_nt: TGTGCCGGCAGTGAATTTGAGGGAACGGGCGAGCAGTACTTC

v_call: TRBV20-1
clone_size: once
j_call: TRBJ2-1
d_call: NA
cdr3_aa: CSARQANEQFF
cdr3_nt: TGCAGTGCTCGACAGGCCAATGAGCAGTTCTTC

v_call: TRBV2
clone_size: NA
j_call: TRBJ2-1
d_call: NA
cdr3_aa: CASSEDLPSDEQFF
cdr3_nt: TGTGCCAGCAGTGAAGACCTACCCTCGGATGAGCAGTTCTTC

v_call: TRBV19
clone_size: NA
j_call: TRBJ2-7
d_call: NA
cdr3_aa: CASSIGGTPTYEQYF
cdr3_nt: TGTGCCAGTAGTATAGGAGGGACTCCTACCTACGAGCAGTACTTC

v_call: TRBV4-3
clone_size: NA
j_call: TRBJ1-6
d_call: NA
cdr3_aa: CASSQDLGEASPLHF
cdr3_nt: TGCGCCAGCAGCCAAGACCTCGGGGAAGCGTCACCCCTCCACTTT

v_call: TRBV25-1
clone_size: NA
j_call: TRBJ2-7
d_call: NA
cdr3_aa: CASSVPSSVYEQYF
cdr3_nt: TGTGCCAGCAGTGTGCCTAGTTCCGTCTACGAGCAGTACTTC

v_call: TRBV5-1
clone_size: NA
j_call: TRBJ1-1
d_call: NA
cdr3_aa: CASSLSGGRTEAFF
cdr3_nt: TGCGCCAGCAGCTTGAGCGGGGGACGCACTGAAGCTTTCTTT

v_call: TRBV27
clone_size: NA
j_call: TRBJ1-1
d_call: NA
cdr3_aa: CAARAHRVRDTEAFF
cdr3_nt: TGTGCCGCCAGAGCCCACAGGGTGAGGGACACTGAAGCTTTCTTT